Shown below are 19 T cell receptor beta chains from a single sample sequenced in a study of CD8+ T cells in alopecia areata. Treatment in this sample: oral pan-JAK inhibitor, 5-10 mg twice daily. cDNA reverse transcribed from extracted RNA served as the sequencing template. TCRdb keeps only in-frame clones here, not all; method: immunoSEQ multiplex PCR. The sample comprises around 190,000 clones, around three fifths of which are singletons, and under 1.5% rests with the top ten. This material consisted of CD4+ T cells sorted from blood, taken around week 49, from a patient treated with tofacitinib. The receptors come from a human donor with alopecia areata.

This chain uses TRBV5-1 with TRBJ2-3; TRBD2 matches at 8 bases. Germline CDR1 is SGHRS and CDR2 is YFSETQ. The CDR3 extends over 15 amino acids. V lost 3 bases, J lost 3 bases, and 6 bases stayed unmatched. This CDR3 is CASSYQTSVTDTQYF. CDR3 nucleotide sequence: TGCGCCAGCAGCTACCAGACTAGCGTAACAGATACGCAGTATTTT.

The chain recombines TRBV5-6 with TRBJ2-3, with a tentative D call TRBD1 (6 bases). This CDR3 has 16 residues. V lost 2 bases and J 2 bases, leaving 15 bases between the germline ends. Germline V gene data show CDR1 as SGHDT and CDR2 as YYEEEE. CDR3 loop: CASSLMEQGYTDTQYF. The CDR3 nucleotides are TGTGCCAGCAGCTTAATGGAACAGGGCTACACAGATACGCAGTATTTT.

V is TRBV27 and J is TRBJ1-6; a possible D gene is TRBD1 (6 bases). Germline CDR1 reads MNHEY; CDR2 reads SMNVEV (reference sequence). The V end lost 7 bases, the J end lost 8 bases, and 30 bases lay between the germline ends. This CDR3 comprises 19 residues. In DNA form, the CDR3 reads TGTGCCAGCACCCTGAGGGGGAACAGGGAGTCTGTCATTGATTCACCCCTCCACTTT. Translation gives CASTLRGNRESVIDSPLHF.

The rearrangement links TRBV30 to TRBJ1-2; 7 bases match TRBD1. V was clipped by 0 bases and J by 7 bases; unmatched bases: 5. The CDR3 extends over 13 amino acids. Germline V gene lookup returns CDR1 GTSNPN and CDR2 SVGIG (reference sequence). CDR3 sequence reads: CAWSVTGNRGYTF. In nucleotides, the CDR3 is TGTGCCTGGAGTGTGACAGGGAATCGTGGCTACACCTTC.

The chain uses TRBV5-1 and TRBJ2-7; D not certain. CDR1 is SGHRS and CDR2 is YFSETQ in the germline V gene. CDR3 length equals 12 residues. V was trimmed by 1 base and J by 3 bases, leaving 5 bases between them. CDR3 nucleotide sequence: TGCGCCAGCAGCTTGTCTGGCTACGAGCAGTACTTC. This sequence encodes CASSLSGYEQYF.

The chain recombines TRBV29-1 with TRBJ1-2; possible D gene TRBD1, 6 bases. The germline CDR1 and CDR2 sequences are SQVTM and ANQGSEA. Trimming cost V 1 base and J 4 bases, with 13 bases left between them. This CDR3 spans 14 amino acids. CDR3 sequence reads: CSVEGYEGVYGYTF. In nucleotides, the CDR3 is TGCAGCGTTGAAGGATACGAGGGGGTCTATGGCTACACCTTC.

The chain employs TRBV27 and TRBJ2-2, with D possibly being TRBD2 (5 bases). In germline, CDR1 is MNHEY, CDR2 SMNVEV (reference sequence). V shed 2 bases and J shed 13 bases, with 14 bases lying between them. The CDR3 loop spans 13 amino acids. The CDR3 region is CASSLHTPGMLFF. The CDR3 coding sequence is TGTGCCAGCAGTTTACATACACCGGGGATGCTGTTTTTT.

CDR3 coding DNA: TGCAGCGTTCTAGGGGTTACCGGGGAGCTGTTTTTT. Encoded protein: CSVLGVTGELFF. This chain links TRBV29-1 with TRBJ2-2; the D gene is possibly TRBD1 (5 bases). CDR1 SQVTM and CDR2 ANQGSEA come from the germline V gene. V gave up 5 bases and J gave up 5 bases, with 9 bases separating them. This CDR3 region has 12 residues.

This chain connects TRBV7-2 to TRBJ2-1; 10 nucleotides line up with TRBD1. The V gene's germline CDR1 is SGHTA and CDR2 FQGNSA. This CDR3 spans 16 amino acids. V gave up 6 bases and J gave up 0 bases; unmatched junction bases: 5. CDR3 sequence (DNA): TGTGCCAGCAGACGTTGGACAGGGGGCTCCTACAATGAGCAGTTCTTC. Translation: CASRRWTGGSYNEQFF.

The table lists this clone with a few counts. Here the CDR3 reads CSVEGEGNQPQHF. As DNA, the CDR3 is TGCAGCGTTGAGGGGGAGGGCAATCAGCCCCAGCATTTT. The chain employs TRBV29-1 and TRBJ1-5, with D maybe TRBD1 (5 bases). The V end was cut by 3 bases, the J end by 2 bases, with 8 bases between. CDR3 length: 13 amino acids. From germline, CDR1 is SQVTM and CDR2 ANQGSEA.

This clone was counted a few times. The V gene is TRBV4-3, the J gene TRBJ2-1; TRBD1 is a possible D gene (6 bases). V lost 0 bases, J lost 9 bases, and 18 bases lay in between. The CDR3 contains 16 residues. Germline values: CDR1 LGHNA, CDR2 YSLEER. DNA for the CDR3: TGCGCCAGCAGCCAAGATAACAGGGTGGCTTTGGGTGAGCAGTTCTTC. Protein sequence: CASSQDNRVALGEQFF.

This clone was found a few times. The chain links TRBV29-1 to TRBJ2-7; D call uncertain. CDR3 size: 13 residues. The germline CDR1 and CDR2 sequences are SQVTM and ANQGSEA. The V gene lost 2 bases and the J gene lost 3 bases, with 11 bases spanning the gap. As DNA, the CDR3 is TGCAGCGTTGAATACCCGGGCCACTACGAGCAGTACTTC. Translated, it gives CSVEYPGHYEQYF.

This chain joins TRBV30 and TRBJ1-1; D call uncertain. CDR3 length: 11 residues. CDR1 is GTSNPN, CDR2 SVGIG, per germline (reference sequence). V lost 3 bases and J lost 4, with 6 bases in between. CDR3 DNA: TGTGCCTGGAGCCGGGGCACTGAAGCTTTCTTT. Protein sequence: CAWSRGTEAFF.

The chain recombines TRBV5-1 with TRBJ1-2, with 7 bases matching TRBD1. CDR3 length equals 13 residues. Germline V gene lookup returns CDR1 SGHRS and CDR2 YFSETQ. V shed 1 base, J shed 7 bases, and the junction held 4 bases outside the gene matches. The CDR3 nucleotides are TGCGCCAGCAGCTTGACAGGGGAACTTGGCTACACCTTC. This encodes CASSLTGELGYTF.

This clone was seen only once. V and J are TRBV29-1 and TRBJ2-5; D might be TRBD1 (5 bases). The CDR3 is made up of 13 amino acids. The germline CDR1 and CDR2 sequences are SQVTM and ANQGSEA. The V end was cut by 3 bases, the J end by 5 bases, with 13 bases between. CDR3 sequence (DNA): TGCAGCGTTGACAGGGCGATCGGCGAGACCCAGTACTTC. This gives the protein CSVDRAIGETQYF. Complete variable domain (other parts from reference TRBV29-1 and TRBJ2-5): SAVISQKPSRDICQRGTSLTIQCQVDSQVTMMFWYRQQPGQSLTLIATANQGSEATYESGFVIDKFPISRPNLTFSTLTVSNMSPEDSSIYLCSVDRAIGETQYFGPGTRLLVL.

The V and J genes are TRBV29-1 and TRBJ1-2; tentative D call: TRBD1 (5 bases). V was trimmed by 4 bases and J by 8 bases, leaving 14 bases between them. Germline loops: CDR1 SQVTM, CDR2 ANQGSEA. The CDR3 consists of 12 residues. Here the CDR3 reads CSVARGGRGYTF. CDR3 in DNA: TGCAGCGTTGCTAGGGGAGGACGAGGCTACACCTTC.

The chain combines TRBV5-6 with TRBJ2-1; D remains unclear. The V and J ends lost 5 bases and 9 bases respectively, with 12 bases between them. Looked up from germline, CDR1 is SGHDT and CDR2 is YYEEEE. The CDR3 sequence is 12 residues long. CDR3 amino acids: CASRALISEQFF. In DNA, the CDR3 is TGTGCCAGCAGGGCGCTTATCAGTGAGCAGTTCTTC.

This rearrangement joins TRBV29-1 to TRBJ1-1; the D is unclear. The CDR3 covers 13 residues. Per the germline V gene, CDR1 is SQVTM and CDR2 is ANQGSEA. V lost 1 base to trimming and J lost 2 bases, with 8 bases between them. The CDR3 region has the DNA TGCAGCGTTGAAGGGACGGGAAACACTGAAGCTTTCTTT. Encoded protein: CSVEGTGNTEAFF.

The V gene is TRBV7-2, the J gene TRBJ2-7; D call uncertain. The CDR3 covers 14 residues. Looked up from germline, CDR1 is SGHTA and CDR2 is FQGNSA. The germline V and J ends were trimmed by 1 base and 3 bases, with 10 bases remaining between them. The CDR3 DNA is TGTGCCAGCAGCTTAGGTCGGACCGACTACGAGCAGTACTTC. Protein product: CASSLGRTDYEQYF. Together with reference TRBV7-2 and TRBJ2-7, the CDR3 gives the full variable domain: GAGVSQSPSNKVTEKGKDVELRCDPISGHTALYWYRQSLGQGLEFLIYFQGNSAPDKSGLPSDRFSAERTGGSVSTLTIQRTQQEDSAVYLCASSLGRTDYEQYFGPGTRLTVT.